Following are 6 T cell receptor beta chains from one sample sequenced in a study of control samples from healthy donors and cancer patients. Clones were sequenced by immunoSEQ multiplex PCR, and TCRdb holds only the in-frame ones, with some missing. This sample has around 120,000 clones, with 85% to 90% found just once. The sequencing sample was made of PBMCs. Source of these receptors: a woman in her fifties or sixties with colorectal cancer.

This clone was seen just once. The chain combines TRBV7-9 with TRBJ2-3, with no clear D. The CDR3 contains 13 residues. Germline V lookup: CDR1 SEHNR, CDR2 FQNEAQ (reference sequence). Trimming left V 1 base short and J 5 bases short, with 7 bases between. This CDR3 reads CASSLGQEDTQYF. CDR3 nucleotide sequence: TGTGCCAGCAGCTTAGGACAAGAAGATACGCAGTATTTT.

This chain joins TRBV9 and TRBJ2-3, with 8 bases matching TRBD2. Germline V gene lookup returns CDR1 SGDLS and CDR2 YYNGEE. The CDR3 sequence is 16 residues long. The junction had 9 bases not matched to a gene; V was cut back by 0 bases and J by 6 bases. The CDR3 region is CASSVGPGGAADTQYF. Here the CDR3 DNA reads TGTGCCAGCAGCGTAGGTCCGGGGGGGGCCGCCGATACGCAGTATTTT.

The gene calls are TRBV3-1 (or the pseudogene TRBV3-2) and TRBJ1-6; 9 bases fit TRBD1. CDR1 LGHDT and CDR2 YNNKEL come from the germline V gene (reference sequence). J was trimmed by 6 bases and V by 4 bases; bases with no gene match: 7. The CDR3 contains 16 residues. The CDR3 loop reads CASSPTGGIGNSPLHF. The DNA of the CDR3 is TGTGCCAGCAGCCCTACAGGGGGCATTGGTAATTCACCCCTCCACTTT.

As regards this clone: Other nucleotide sequences from this sample produce the same CDR3. The V and J genes are TRBV7-9 and TRBJ1-5; no clear D. CDR1 and CDR2 (germline): SEHNR, FQNEAQ (reference sequence). V lost 0 bases to trimming and J lost 9 bases, with 12 bases between them. CDR3 size: 14 residues. The CDR3, as DNA: TGTGCCAGCAGCTTAGCATCAGGAAGCGGGCCCCAGCATTTT. It encodes CASSLASGSGPQHF.

The chain carries TRBV10-3 and TRBJ1-2; no clear D gene. The CDR3 is made up of 16 amino acids. In germline, CDR1 is ENHRY, CDR2 SYGVKD. Trimming took 5 bases from V and 0 from J, leaving 16 bases between them. The chain's CDR3 is CAISPNGRVANYGYTF. The CDR3 DNA reads TGTGCCATCAGTCCCAACGGTCGGGTCGCTAACTATGGCTACACCTTC.

V is TRBV5-1 and J is TRBJ1-1; D unclear. The CDR3 runs to 15 residues. Trimming shortened V by 2 bases and J by 5 bases, and 16 bases separated the two germline ends. CDR1 and CDR2 (germline): SGHRS, YFSETQ. Here the CDR3 DNA reads TGCGCCAGCAGCTTCCGAGCTCAGACGGGGACTGAAGCTTTCTTT. Protein: CASSFRAQTGTEAFF.